What follows are 25 T cell receptor beta chains derived from one specimen sequenced in a study of cytomegalovirus exposure and HLA in healthy donors. Primers included in the PCR were 60 Vbeta and 13 Jbeta primers. The assay was immunoSEQ multiplex PCR, and TCRdb's table has in-frame clones only and misses some. The table records 150,000 to 180,000 clones, approximately 80% of them present only once. Specimen: PBMCs. These receptors were collected from a middle-aged woman in good health and CMV-seronegative.

J is TRBJ1-3 and V is TRBV6-1, with TRBD1 as a possible D gene (6 bases). The length of the CDR3 is 13 residues. Looked up from germline, CDR1 is MNHNS and CDR2 is SASEGT. The germline V and J ends were trimmed by 7 bases and 1 base, with 8 bases remaining between them. The DNA of the CDR3 is TGTGCCAGCAAAACAGGGTCTGGAAACACCATATATTTT. It translates to CASKTGSGNTIYF.

The CDR3 nucleotides are TGTGCCAGCAGTTACCGAACAGGGGTGCAGTACTTC. Amino acids: CASSYRTGVQYF. The chain is built from TRBV6-5 and TRBJ2-7; 7 bases are a match to TRBD1. The CDR3 spans 12 residues. J gave up 9 bases and V 2 bases, and 4 bases lay outside the gene matches. Germline V gene lookup returns CDR1 MNHEY and CDR2 SVGAGI.

J is TRBJ2-3 and V is TRBV19; TRBD2 is a possible D gene (6 bases). The germline gives CDR1 LNHDA, CDR2 SQIVND (reference sequence). V was cut by 4 bases and J by 5 bases, with 19 bases left in between. The CDR3 extends over 16 amino acids. The CDR3 DNA is TGTGCCAGTAGTAGAGGCCAGGTGGGGGGAGGAGATACGCAGTATTTT. Translating it yields CASSRGQVGGGDTQYF. Drawing the rest from reference TRBV19 and TRBJ2-3, the complete variable domain is DGGITQSPKYLFRKEGQNVTLSCEQNLNHDAMYWYRQDPGQGLRLIYYSQIVNDFQKGDIAEGYSVSREKKESFPLTVTSAQKNPTAFYLCASSRGQVGGGDTQYFGPGTRLTVL.

The chain links TRBV19 to TRBJ2-7; 9 bases fit TRBD1. The germline CDR1 and CDR2 sequences are LNHDA and SQIVND (reference sequence). The CDR3 is made up of 16 amino acids. Trimming at V came to 2 bases and at J to 6 bases, leaving 11 bases not matched to a gene. As DNA, the CDR3 is TGTGCCAGTAGTATAAGGACAGGGGCAGGAGGAGGCGAGCAGTACTTC. Its protein is CASSIRTGAGGGEQYF.

The rearrangement links TRBV4-1 to TRBJ1-5; D is ambiguous. Germline-derived CDR1 and CDR2 are MGHRA and YSYEKL. Trimming removed 1 base at V and 5 bases at J, with 9 bases between. The CDR3 length is 14 residues. The CDR3 loop reads CASSQAGRDQPQHF. The CDR3 bases are TGCGCCAGCAGCCAAGCGGGGAGGGATCAGCCCCAGCATTTT.

The chain joins TRBV2 to TRBJ2-3; 7 bases map to TRBD1. After removal of 6 bases from V and 2 bases from J, the junction contained 11 bases not matched to a gene. The CDR3 is 16 residues long. Germline V gives CDR1 SNHLY, CDR2 FYNNEI. Written as DNA, the CDR3 is TGTGCCAGCAGAAGGTCCCGGGACAGTATCACAGATACGCAGTATTTT. Protein product: CASRRSRDSITDTQYF.

The rearrangement links TRBV5-1 to TRBJ2-5; D possibly corresponds to TRBD2 (6 bases). The CDR3 is made up of 16 amino acids. Trimming took off 0 bases at V and 2 bases at J, with 14 bases between the two ends. Germline V gives CDR1 SGHRS, CDR2 YFSETQ. The CDR3 spells CASSLGIAAEQETQYF. The CDR3, as DNA: TGCGCCAGCAGCTTGGGGATAGCGGCGGAGCAAGAGACCCAGTACTTC.

This clone was seen only a few times. The chain is built from TRBV9 and TRBJ1-2; 7 bases align to TRBD1. Germline CDR1 is SGDLS and CDR2 is YYNGEE. V dropped 6 bases and J dropped 8; count of bases not matched to a gene: 10. CDR3 size: 13 residues. CDR3 region: CASTQTGVGGYTF. In DNA, the CDR3 is TGTGCCAGCACCCAAACAGGGGTCGGCGGCTACACCTTC.

This chain links TRBV18 with TRBJ2-2, with 13 bases aligning to TRBD2. The germline V gene has CDR1 KGHSH and CDR2 LQKENI. The CDR3 spans 17 residues. V shed 4 bases and J 0 bases; nucleotides not matched to a gene: 2. The CDR3 DNA is TGTGCCAGCTCACTGGGACTAGCGGGGACGAACACCGGGGAGCTGTTTTTT. Translating gives CASSLGLAGTNTGELFF. Using reference TRBV18 and TRBJ2-2 for the parts outside the CDR3, the full variable domain is NAGVMQNPRHLVRRRGQEARLRCSPMKGHSHVYWYRQLPEEGLKFMVYLQKENIIDESGMPKERFSAEFPKEGPSILRIQQVVRGDSAAYFCASSLGLAGTNTGELFFGEGSRLTVL.

This clone appeared once. The chain carries TRBV2 and TRBJ1-1; D unclear. Germline assignment: CDR1 SNHLY and CDR2 FYNNEI. Trimming took off 4 bases at V and 0 bases at J, with 9 bases between the two ends. CDR3 length equals 14 residues. CDR3 residues: CASSVAALNTEAFF. The CDR3 DNA reads TGTGCCAGCAGTGTGGCCGCCTTGAACACTGAAGCTTTCTTT.

V is TRBV5-6 and J is TRBJ2-7; D not certain. The CDR3 spans 12 residues. Between the trimmed V and J ends, which lost 4 bases and 3 bases, there was a span of 8 bases. The germline V gene has CDR1 SGHDT and CDR2 YYEEEE. The CDR3 reads CASSLYSYEQYF. The DNA for the CDR3 is TGTGCCAGCAGCCTCTACAGCTACGAGCAGTACTTC.

The gene calls are TRBV6-5 and TRBJ2-1, with TRBD2 matching 9 bases. Germline CDR1 is MNHEY and CDR2 is SVGAGI. Germline trimming cut 3 bases from V and 4 bases from J; bases unmatched to any gene: 7. CDR3 length: 16 amino acids. The CDR3 bases are TGTGCCAGCAGTTATAACGGGGCGGGGGGGTACAATGAGCAGTTCTTC. Residues: CASSYNGAGGYNEQFF.

The genes are TRBV6-5 and TRBJ2-7; weak D call: TRBD1 (5 bases). CDR1 and CDR2 (germline): MNHEY, SVGAGI. Trimming left V 7 bases short and J 5 bases short, with 15 bases between. This CDR3 spans 13 amino acids. The DNA of the CDR3 is TGTGCCAGCACCGACAGAGGCGAGCACGAGCAGTACTTC. Its protein product is CASTDRGEHEQYF.

The genes are TRBV6-1 and TRBJ1-1; D is unresolved. Germline assignment: CDR1 MNHNS and CDR2 SASEGT. Trimming left V 8 bases short and J 3 bases short, with 13 bases between. CDR3 length: 13 amino acids. The CDR3 spells CASAGVGHTEAFF. As DNA, the CDR3 is TGTGCCAGCGCCGGGGTCGGGCACACTGAAGCTTTCTTT.

In DNA form, the CDR3 reads TGTGCCAGCAGCTTAATATTCGGGACAGGGGTCCTTCGCGAGCAGTACTTC. Its protein is CASSLIFGTGVLREQYF. The chain is built from TRBV13 and TRBJ2-7; 10 positions match TRBD1. V lost 2 bases to trimming and J lost 6 bases; unmatched junction nucleotides: 13. The CDR3 contains 17 residues. CDR1 and CDR2 (germline): PRHDT, FYEKMQ (reference sequence).

J is TRBJ2-5 and V is TRBV5-4; the D gene is possibly TRBD2 (7 bases). The germline CDR1 and CDR2 sequences are SGHNT and YYREEE (reference sequence). V lost 3 bases and J 4 bases, leaving 16 bases between the germline ends. The CDR3 is made up of 15 amino acids. Written as DNA, the CDR3 is TGTGCCAGCAGCTGGTCCGGGGGGCCCCCAGAGACCCAGTACTTC. It is translated as CASSWSGGPPETQYF.

This chain connects TRBV10-3 to TRBJ2-3, with 13 nucleotides matching TRBD2. CDR3 length: 20 amino acids. CDR1 is ENHRY and CDR2 is SYGVKD in the germline V gene. Losses at the gene ends were 4 bases for V and 2 bases for J; bases not matched to a gene: 15. The CDR3 loop reads CAISGILAGGATLPTDTQYF. DNA of the CDR3: TGTGCCATCAGTGGAATACTAGCGGGGGGGGCCACCCTCCCCACAGATACGCAGTATTTT.

The V call is TRBV28, the J call TRBJ1-2, with D possibly matching TRBD1 (5 bases). Trimming took 3 bases from V and 8 from J, leaving 10 bases between them. The CDR3 totals 12 residues. Looked up from germline, CDR1 is MDHEN and CDR2 is SYDVKM. CDR3 nucleotide sequence: TGTGCCAGCAGTTTTAGGGGAGGAGGCTACACCTTC. Its translation is CASSFRGGGYTF.

The chain recombines TRBV6-5 with TRBJ2-7, with a possible D match to TRBD2 (5 bases). Trimming stripped 0 bases from V and 0 bases from J, with 9 bases between. Germline V lookup: CDR1 MNHEY, CDR2 SVGAGI. This CDR3 spans 15 amino acids. The CDR3 coding sequence is TGTGCCAGCAGTTACTCTCCGGGAACCTCCTACGAGCAGTACTTC. This encodes CASSYSPGTSYEQYF.

The chain joins TRBV6-1 to TRBJ1-2; TRBD1 matches at 8 bases. V lost 1 base, J lost 3 bases, and 4 bases stayed unmatched. CDR3 length: 15 residues. Looked up from germline, CDR1 is MNHNS and CDR2 is SASEGT. The DNA for the CDR3 is TGTGCCAGCAGTGAAGGACAGGGGACGGACTATGGCTACACCTTC. It is translated as CASSEGQGTDYGYTF.

The V and J genes are TRBV29-1 and TRBJ1-5; D remains ambiguous. Trimming took off 5 bases at V and 2 bases at J, with 7 bases between the two ends. The germline V gene encodes CDR1 SQVTM and CDR2 ANQGSEA. The CDR3 has 12 amino acids. The CDR3 DNA is TGCAGCGTTCCAGCGTGCAATCAGCCCCAGCATTTT. Protein sequence: CSVPACNQPQHF. Based on the CDR3 plus reference TRBV29-1 and TRBJ1-5, the full variable domain is SAVISQKPSRDICQRGTSLTIQCQVDSQVTMMFWYRQQPGQSLTLIATANQGSEATYESGFVIDKFPISRPNLTFSTLTVSNMSPEDSSIYLCSVPACNQPQHFGDGTRLSIL.

The chain combines TRBV10-3 with TRBJ2-2; possibly TRBD1 for D (6 bases). V gave up 11 bases and J gave up 2 bases, with 15 bases separating them. From germline, CDR1 is ENHRY and CDR2 SYGVKD. The CDR3 has 14 amino acids. The CDR3 DNA sequence: TGTGCCGCCAATACAGGGTATAACACCGGGGAGCTGTTTTTT. It is translated as CAANTGYNTGELFF.

This rearrangement joins TRBV5-1 to TRBJ2-2, with a weak D call TRBD1 (5 bases). The CDR3 is 13 residues long. V was pared by 7 bases and J by 5 bases, with 12 bases between. The germline V gene encodes CDR1 SGHRS and CDR2 YFSETQ. Here the CDR3 reads CASSDSDTGELFF. The CDR3, as DNA: TGCGCCAGCTCCGACAGCGATACCGGGGAGCTGTTTTTT. The whole variable domain, remainder taken from reference TRBV5-1 and TRBJ2-2, is KAGVTQTPRYLIKTRGQQVTLSCSPISGHRSVSWYQQTPGQGLQFLFEYFSETQRNKGNFPGRFSGRQFSNSRSEMNVSTLELGDSALYLCASSDSDTGELFFGEGSRLTVL.

The chain recombines TRBV28 with TRBJ1-5; the match to TRBD1 covers 10 bases. Germline assignment: CDR1 MDHEN and CDR2 SYDVKM. This CDR3 is built from 15 residues. J lost 6 bases, V lost 5 bases, and 7 bases had no gene match. Here the CDR3 DNA reads TGTGCCAGCAGTGGGCGGACAGGGGGGCGTCAGCCCCAGCATTTT. Its translation is CASSGRTGGRQPQHF.

The rearrangement uses TRBV13 and TRBJ2-7; maybe TRBD2 (5 bases). Germline CDR1 is PRHDT and CDR2 is FYEKMQ (reference sequence). V lost 6 bases and J lost 7, with 19 bases in between. The CDR3 length is 14 residues. The CDR3 bases are TGTGCCAGCAGTTGGACCGGGATCCGGGGTGAGCAGTACTTC. Its protein product is CASSWTGIRGEQYF.